This entry is about one T cell receptor beta chain. These data come from a study of blood T cell repertoires in COVID-19. For the study at large: From the United States, Italy and Spain came samples of acute and convalescent COVID-19.

CDR1 is LGHNA and CDR2 is YNFKEQ in the germline V gene. V shed 4 bases and J 2 bases; nucleotides not matched to a gene: 4. The CDR3 spans 16 residues. Per the original methods: For nucleated cells, counts were estimated from reference gene primer amplification. The table came from immunoSEQ multiplex PCR; TCRdb's copy has only in-frame clones and leaves some out. The DNA was the basis for D and trimming; V, J and clone size are from that table. In the table there are tens of thousands of clones, around 91% of which are singletons. Source material: peripheral blood. This chain joins TRBV4-2 and TRBJ2-5; 13 bases align to TRBD2. The sequence derives from a woman between 45 and 60 years old in a cohort sampled during active COVID-19. The CDR3 DNA reads as TGTGCCAGCAGCCTTACTAGCGGGAGGGGACAAGAGACCCAGTACTTC. Its translation: CASSLTSGRGQETQYF.